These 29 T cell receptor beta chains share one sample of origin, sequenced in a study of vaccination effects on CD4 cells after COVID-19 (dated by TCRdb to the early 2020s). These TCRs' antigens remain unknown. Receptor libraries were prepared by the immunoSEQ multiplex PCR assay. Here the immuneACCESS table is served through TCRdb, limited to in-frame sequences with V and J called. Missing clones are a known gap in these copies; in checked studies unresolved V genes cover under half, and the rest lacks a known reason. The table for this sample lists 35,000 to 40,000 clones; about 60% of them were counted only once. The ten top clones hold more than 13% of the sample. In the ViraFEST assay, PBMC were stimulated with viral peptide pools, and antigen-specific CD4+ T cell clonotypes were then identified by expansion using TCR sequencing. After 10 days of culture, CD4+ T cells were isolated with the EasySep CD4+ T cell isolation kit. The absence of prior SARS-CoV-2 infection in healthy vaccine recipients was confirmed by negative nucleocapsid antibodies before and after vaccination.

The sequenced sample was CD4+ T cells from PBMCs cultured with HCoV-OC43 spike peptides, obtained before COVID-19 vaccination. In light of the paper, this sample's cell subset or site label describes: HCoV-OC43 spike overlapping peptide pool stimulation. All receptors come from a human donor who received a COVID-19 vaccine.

CDR3 sequence: CASSLPGQGSSEQFF. The CDR3 region has the DNA TGTGCCAGCAGTTTACCGGGACAGGGTTCGTCTGAGCAGTTCTTC. V is TRBV6-2 or TRBV6-3 and J is TRBJ2-1, with 9 bases identical to TRBD1. The CDR3 loop spans 15 amino acids. J gave up 9 bases and V 4 bases, and 10 bases lay outside the gene matches. Germline loops: CDR1 MNHEY, CDR2 SVGEGT.

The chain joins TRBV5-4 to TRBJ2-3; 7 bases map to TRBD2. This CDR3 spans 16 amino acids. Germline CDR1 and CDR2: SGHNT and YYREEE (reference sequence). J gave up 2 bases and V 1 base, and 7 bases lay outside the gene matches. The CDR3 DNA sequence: TGTGCCAGCAGCTTGAAGTGGGGGAGGGACACAGATACGCAGTATTTT. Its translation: CASSLKWGRDTDTQYF.

The CDR3 nucleotides read TGTGCCAGTTACGGGACAAACTACGAGCAGTACTTC. Translating it yields CASYGTNYEQYF. This chain joins TRBV6-5 and TRBJ2-7; D is possibly TRBD1 (6 bases). V lost 9 bases and J 3 bases, leaving 12 bases between the germline ends. CDR3 length: 12 residues. The germline gives CDR1 MNHEY, CDR2 SVGAGI.

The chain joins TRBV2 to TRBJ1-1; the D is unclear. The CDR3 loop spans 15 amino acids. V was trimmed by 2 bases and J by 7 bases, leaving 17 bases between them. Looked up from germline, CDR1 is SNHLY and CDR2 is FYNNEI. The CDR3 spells CASSEISRKRSEAFF. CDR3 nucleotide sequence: TGTGCCAGCAGTGAAATCAGCCGGAAGCGTAGTGAAGCTTTCTTT.

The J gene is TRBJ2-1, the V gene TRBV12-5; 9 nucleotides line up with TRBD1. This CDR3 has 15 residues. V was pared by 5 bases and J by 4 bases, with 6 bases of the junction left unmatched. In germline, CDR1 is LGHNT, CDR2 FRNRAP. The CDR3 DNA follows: TGTGCTAGTGGTCCGGGACAGGGAATTTACAATGAGCAGTTCTTC. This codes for CASGPGQGIYNEQFF.

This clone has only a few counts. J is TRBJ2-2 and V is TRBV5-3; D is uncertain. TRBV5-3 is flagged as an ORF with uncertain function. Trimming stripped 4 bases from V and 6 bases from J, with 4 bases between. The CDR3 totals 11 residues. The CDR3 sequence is CARSLPGELFF. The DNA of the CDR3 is TGTGCCAGAAGCCTCCCCGGGGAGCTGTTTTTT.

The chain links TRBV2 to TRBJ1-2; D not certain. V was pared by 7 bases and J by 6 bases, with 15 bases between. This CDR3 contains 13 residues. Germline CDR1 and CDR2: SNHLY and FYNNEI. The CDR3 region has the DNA TGTGCCAGCACCCTAGGGTGGGGAAATGGCTACACCTTC. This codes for CASTLGWGNGYTF.

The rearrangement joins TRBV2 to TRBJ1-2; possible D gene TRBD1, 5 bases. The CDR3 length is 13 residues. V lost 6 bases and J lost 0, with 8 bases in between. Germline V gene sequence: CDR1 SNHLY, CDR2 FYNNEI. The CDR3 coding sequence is TGTGCCAGCAGGGAGGACACTAACTATGGCTACACCTTC. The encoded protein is CASREDTNYGYTF. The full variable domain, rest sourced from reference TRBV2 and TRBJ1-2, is EPEVTQTPSHQVTQMGQEVILRCVPISNHLYFYWYRQILGQKVEFLVSFYNNEISEKSEIFDDQFSVERPDGSNFTLKIRSTKLEDSAMYFCASREDTNYGYTFGSGTRLTVV.

CDR3 bases: TGTGCCAGCAGTTGGACTCAGAACACCGGGGAGCTGTTTTTT. Its protein is CASSWTQNTGELFF. The chain carries TRBV6-5 and TRBJ2-2, with a weak D call TRBD2 (5 bases). Trimming removed 4 bases from V and 1 base from J, with 7 bases in between. This CDR3 is 14 amino acids long. CDR1 and CDR2 (germline): MNHEY, SVGAGI.

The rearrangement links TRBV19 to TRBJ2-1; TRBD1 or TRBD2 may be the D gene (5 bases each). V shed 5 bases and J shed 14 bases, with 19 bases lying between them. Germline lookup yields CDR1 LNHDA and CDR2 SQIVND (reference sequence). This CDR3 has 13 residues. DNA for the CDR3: TGTGCCAGTAGTCTCAGGGACCGTAAGGAAAAGTTCTTC. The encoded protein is CASSLRDRKEKFF.

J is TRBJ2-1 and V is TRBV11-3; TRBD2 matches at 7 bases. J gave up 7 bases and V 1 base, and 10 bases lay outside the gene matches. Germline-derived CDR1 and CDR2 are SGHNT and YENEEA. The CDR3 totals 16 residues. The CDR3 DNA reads TGTGCCAGCAGCTTAGGCGTTACGGGAGCGGGAAATGAGCAGTTCTTC. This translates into CASSLGVTGAGNEQFF.

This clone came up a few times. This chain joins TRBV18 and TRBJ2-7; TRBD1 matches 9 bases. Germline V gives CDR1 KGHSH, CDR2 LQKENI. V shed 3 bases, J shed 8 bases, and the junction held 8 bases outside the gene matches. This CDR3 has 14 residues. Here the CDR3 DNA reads TGTGCCAGCTCACCGGCCGGGACAGGGACCCAGCAGTACTTC. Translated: CASSPAGTGTQQYF.

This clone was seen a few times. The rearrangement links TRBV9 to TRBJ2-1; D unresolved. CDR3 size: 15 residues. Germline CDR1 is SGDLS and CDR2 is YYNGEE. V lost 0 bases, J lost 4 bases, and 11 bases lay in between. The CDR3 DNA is TGTGCCAGCAGCGTAGCAGGTTTAGGGTACAATGAGCAGTTCTTC. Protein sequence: CASSVAGLGYNEQFF.

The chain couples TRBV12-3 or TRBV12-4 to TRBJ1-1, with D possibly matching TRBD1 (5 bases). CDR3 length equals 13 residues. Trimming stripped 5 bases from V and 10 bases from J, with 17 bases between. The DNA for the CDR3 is TGTGCCAGCAGTCCCCGGGTCGGGGGTCGAGCTTTCTTT. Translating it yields CASSPRVGGRAFF.

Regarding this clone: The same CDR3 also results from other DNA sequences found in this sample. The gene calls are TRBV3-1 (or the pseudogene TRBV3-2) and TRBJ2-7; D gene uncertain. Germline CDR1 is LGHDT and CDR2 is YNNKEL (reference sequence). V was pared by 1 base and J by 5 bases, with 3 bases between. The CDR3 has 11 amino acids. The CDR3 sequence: CASSQVNEQYF. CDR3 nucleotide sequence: TGTGCCAGCAGCCAAGTGAACGAGCAGTACTTC.

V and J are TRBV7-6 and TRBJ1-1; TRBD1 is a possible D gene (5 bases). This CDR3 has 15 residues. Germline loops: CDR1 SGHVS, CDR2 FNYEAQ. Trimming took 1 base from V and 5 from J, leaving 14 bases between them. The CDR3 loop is CASSLDSGGWTEAFF. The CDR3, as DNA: TGTGCCAGCAGCTTAGATTCCGGGGGGTGGACTGAAGCTTTCTTT.

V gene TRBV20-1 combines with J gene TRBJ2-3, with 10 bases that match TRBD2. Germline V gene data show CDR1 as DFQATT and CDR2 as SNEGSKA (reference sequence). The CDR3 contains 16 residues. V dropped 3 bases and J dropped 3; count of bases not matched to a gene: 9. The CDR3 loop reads CSASVIAGGNTDTQYF. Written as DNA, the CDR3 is TGCAGTGCTAGTGTAATAGCGGGAGGTAATACAGATACGCAGTATTTT.

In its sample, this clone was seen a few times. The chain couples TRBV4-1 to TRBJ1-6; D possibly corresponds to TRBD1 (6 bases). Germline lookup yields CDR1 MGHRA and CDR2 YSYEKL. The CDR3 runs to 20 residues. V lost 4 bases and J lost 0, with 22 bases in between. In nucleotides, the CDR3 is TGCGCCAGCAGCCCGCCGCTTACAGGGCTAAAGAGCTCCTATAATTCACCCCTCCACTTT. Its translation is CASSPPLTGLKSSYNSPLHF.

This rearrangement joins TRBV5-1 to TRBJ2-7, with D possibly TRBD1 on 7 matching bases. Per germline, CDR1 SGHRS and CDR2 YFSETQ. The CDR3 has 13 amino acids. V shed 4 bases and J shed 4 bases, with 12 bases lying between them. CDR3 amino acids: CASSAGQSYEQYF. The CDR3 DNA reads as TGCGCCAGCAGCGCGGGACAGTCTTACGAGCAGTACTTC.

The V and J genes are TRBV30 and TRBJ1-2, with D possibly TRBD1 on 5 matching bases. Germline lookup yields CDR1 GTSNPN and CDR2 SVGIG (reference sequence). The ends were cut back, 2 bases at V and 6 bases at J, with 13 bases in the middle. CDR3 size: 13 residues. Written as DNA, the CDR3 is TGTGCCTGGAGTTATGGCCAGGGCGATGGCTACACCTTC. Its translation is CAWSYGQGDGYTF.

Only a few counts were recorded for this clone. DNA of the CDR3: TGTGCCAGCAGCTCCGGGACTAGTACAAAGACCCAGTACTTC. Encoded protein: CASSSGTSTKTQYF. This chain uses TRBV7-9 with TRBJ2-5; 8 bases agree with TRBD2. The CDR3 spans 14 residues. V trimming: 4 bases; J trimming: 6 bases; junction bases outside the gene matches: 7. Per the germline V gene, CDR1 is SEHNR and CDR2 is FQNEAQ (reference sequence).

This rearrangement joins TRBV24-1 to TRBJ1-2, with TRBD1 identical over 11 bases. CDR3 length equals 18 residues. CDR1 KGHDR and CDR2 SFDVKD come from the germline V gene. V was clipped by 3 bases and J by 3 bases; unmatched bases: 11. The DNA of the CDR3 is TGTGCCACCAGTGATCCCGTTCGGACAGGGGGCGAAGACTATGGCTACACCTTC. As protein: CATSDPVRTGGEDYGYTF.

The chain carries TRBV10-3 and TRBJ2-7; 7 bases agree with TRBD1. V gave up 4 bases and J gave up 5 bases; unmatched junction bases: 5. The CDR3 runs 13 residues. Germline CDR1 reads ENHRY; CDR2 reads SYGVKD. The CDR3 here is CAISGGQANEQYF. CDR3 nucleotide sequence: TGTGCCATCAGTGGCGGACAGGCAAACGAGCAGTACTTC.

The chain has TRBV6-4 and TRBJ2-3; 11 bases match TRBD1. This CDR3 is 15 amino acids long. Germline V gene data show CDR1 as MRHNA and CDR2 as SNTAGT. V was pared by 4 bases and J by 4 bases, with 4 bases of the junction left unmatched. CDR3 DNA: TGTGCCAGCAGTGGGACAGGGGGCGCCGCAGATACGCAGTATTTT. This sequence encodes CASSGTGGAADTQYF.

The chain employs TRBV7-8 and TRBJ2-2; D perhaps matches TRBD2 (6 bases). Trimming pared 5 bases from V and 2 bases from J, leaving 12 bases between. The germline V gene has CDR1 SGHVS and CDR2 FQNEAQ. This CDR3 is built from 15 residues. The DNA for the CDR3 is TGTGCCAGCAGCCGCGGGACTTTAAACACCGGGGAGCTGTTTTTT. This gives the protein CASSRGTLNTGELFF.

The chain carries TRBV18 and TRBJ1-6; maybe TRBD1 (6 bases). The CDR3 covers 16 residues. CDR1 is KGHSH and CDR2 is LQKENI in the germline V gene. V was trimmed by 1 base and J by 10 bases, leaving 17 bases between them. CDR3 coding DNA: TGTGCCAGCTCACCACGGGACACAACCGGGGAGTCACCCCTCCACTTT. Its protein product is CASSPRDTTGESPLHF.

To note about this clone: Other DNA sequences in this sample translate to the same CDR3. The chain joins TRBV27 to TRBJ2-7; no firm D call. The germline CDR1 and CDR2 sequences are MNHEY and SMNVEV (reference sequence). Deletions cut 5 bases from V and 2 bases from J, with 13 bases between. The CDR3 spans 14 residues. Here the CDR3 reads CASSLSRGTYEQYF. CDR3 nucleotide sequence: TGTGCCAGCAGTCTCTCGCGTGGCACCTACGAGCAGTACTTC.

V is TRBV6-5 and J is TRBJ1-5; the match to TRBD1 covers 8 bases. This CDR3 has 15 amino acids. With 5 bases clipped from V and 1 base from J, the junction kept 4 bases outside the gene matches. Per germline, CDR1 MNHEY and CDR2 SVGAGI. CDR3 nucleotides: TGTGCCAGCAGTCCAGGGGGCCTGAGCAATCAGCCCCAGCATTTT. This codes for CASSPGGLSNQPQHF.

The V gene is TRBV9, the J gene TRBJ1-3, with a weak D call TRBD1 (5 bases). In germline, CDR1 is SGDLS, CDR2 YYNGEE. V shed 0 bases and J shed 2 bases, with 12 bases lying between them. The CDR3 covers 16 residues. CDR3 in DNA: TGTGCCAGCAGCGTAGTAGCGTTGGGGGCTGGAAACACCATATATTTT. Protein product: CASSVVALGAGNTIYF.